These 19 T cell receptor beta chains were sequenced from one sample in a study of T-cell reconstitution after alpha-beta-depleted transplantation in children. Preparation of the TCRbeta library was carried out with unique molecular identifiers. TCRdb re-derived calls from the PCR reads in MiXCR, one entry per CDR3 protein. This table has around 340,000 distinct CDR3 sequences, 10% to 15% appearing once. This sample comprised PBMCs, obtained from the stem cell graft. These receptors came from a human donor who donated a stem cell graft to a child with Fanconi anemia.

The rearrangement uses TRBV5-6 and TRBJ2-1; TRBD1 is a possible D gene (6 bases). V shed 4 bases and J shed 10 bases, with 18 bases lying between them. Germline CDR1 and CDR2: SGHDT and YYEEEE. This CDR3 has 14 amino acids. The CDR3: CASSSTGSPGEQFF. The CDR3 DNA is TGTGCCAGCAGCAGCACAGGGTCCCCTGGGGAGCAGTTCTTC.

This clonotype was detected only a few times. The chain is built from TRBV6-2 or TRBV6-3 and TRBJ2-1; 11 nucleotides line up with TRBD1. CDR3 length: 20 residues. CDR1 is MNHEY, CDR2 SVGEGT, per germline. J gave up 5 bases and V 3 bases, and 18 bases lay outside the gene matches. The CDR3 reads CASSYLVDRGHGGYNNEQFF. DNA of the CDR3: TGTGCCAGCAGTTATTTGGTGGACAGGGGGCACGGCGGCTATAACAATGAGCAGTTCTTC.

The V gene is TRBV11-1, the J gene TRBJ2-3; D not certain. The CDR3 has 12 amino acids. Per germline, CDR1 SGHAT and CDR2 FQDESV (reference sequence). Trimming cost V 1 base and J 5 bases, with 4 bases left between them. CDR3: CASSLVQDTQYF. The CDR3 DNA is TGTGCCAGCAGCTTAGTACAAGATACGCAGTATTTT. The full variable domain, in which reference TRBV11-1 and TRBJ2-3 provide the parts outside the CDR3, is EAEVAQSPRYKITEKSQAVAFWCDPISGHATLYWYRQILGQGPELLVQFQDESVVDDSQLPKDRFSAERLKGVDSTLKIQPAELGDSAMYLCASSLVQDTQYFGPGTRLTVL.

This clonotype was observed a handful of times. V is TRBV2 and J is TRBJ1-5; unclear D gene. The CDR3 covers 14 residues. V was cut by 4 bases and J by 4 bases, with 11 bases left in between. Germline CDR1 is SNHLY and CDR2 is FYNNEI. The CDR3 DNA reads as TGTGCCAGCAGTGGGGAGTCAGGAAATCAGCCCCAGCATTTT. This encodes CASSGESGNQPQHF.

This clonotype was observed a few times. The V call is TRBV7-8, the J call TRBJ2-7; 8 nucleotides line up with TRBD1. The CDR3 covers 15 residues. The trim removed 1 base at V and 3 bases at J, leaving 5 bases unmatched. Germline lookup yields CDR1 SGHVS and CDR2 FQNEAQ. As DNA, the CDR3 is TGTGCCAGCAGCTTAGGGACAGGGTCCCTCTACGAGCAGTACGTC. Protein sequence: CASSLGTGSLYEQYV.

This clonotype was seen a few times. Sequence at one end of the junction differs from germline and may be a read error. The chain recombines TRBV7-7 with TRBJ2-1; TRBD2 matches at 7 bases. Germline CDR1 SSHAT, CDR2 FNYEAQ (reference sequence). The CDR3 length is 15 residues. The CDR3 protein is CASSLSGGDSDEQFF. CDR3 DNA sequence: TGTGCTAGCAGCTTATCTGGGGGGGACTCTGATGAGCAGTTCTTC.

This clonotype was counted at least ten times. CDR3 sequence (DNA): TGTGCCACTAGCGGTCCTGGGACAGATACGCAGTATTTT. Its protein product is CATSGPGTDTQYF. The rearrangement joins TRBV10-3 to TRBJ2-3, with 7 positions matching TRBD2. Per germline, CDR1 ENHRY and CDR2 SYGVKD. CDR3 length: 13 amino acids. V shed 10 bases, J shed 3 bases, and the junction held 7 bases outside the gene matches.

There are a few counts of this clonotype. The chain employs TRBV12-3 or TRBV12-4 and TRBJ1-2, with a possible D match to TRBD1 (5 bases). V dropped 2 bases and J dropped 8 bases, with 18 bases sitting between them. This CDR3 spans 15 amino acids. The CDR3 DNA reads as TGTGCCAGCAGTTTACAATCAGACGGGGCGGGAGGCTACACCTTC. Its translation: CASSLQSDGAGGYTF.

This clonotype was found many times. V gene TRBV6-5 combines with J gene TRBJ1-2; D is ambiguous. Germline loops: CDR1 MNHEY, CDR2 SVGAGI. This CDR3 comprises 14 residues. Trimming pared 2 bases from V and 3 bases from J, leaving 10 bases between. CDR3 region: CASSYGESYYGYTF. CDR3 sequence (DNA): TGTGCCAGCAGTTACGGGGAGTCGTACTATGGCTACACCTTC.

This clonotype has a count of ten or more. This chain links TRBV7-2 with TRBJ1-2, with 7 bases lining up with TRBD1. The CDR3 covers 15 residues. V lost 5 bases and J lost 0; bases outside the gene matches: 6. CDR1 is SGHTA and CDR2 is FQGNSA in the germline V gene. In nucleotides, the CDR3 is TGTGCCAGCAGCCTTAGACAGGGAGCTAACTATGGCTACACCTTC. This encodes CASSLRQGANYGYTF.

V and J are TRBV11-3 and TRBJ2-5, with a weak D call TRBD1 (6 bases). Germline CDR1 reads SGHNT; CDR2 reads YENEEA. This CDR3 has 13 residues. Trimming took 1 base from V and 5 from J, leaving 8 bases between them. The CDR3 DNA follows: TGTGCCAGCAGCTTAGTTACAGGGGAGACCCAGTACTTC. The encoded protein is CASSLVTGETQYF.

The chain employs TRBV29-1 and TRBJ1-1; D unclear. The V gene's germline CDR1 is SQVTM and CDR2 ANQGSEA. This CDR3 contains 11 residues. The V end lost 6 bases, the J end lost 0 bases, and 5 bases lay between the germline ends. DNA for the CDR3: TGCAGCGTCGAGTTGAACACTGAAGCTTTCTTT. Translated, it gives CSVELNTEAFF.

This clonotype came up a few times. CDR3 nucleotides: TGTGCCAGCAGCTTAGTAGCCGGGACTCAAGAGACCCAGTACTTC. Amino acids: CASSLVAGTQETQYF. The V gene is TRBV7-6, the J gene TRBJ2-5; possible D gene TRBD2, 6 bases. V lost 1 base and J lost 2, with 11 bases in between. Per the germline V gene, CDR1 is SGHVS and CDR2 is FNYEAQ. The length of the CDR3 is 15 residues. Together with reference TRBV7-6 and TRBJ2-5, the CDR3 gives the full variable domain: GAGVSQSPRYKVTKRGQDVALRCDPISGHVSLYWYRQALGQGPEFLTYFNYEAQQDKSGLPNDRFSAERPEGSISTLTIQRTEQRDSAMYRCASSLVAGTQETQYFGPGTRLLVL.

The chain is built from TRBV2 and TRBJ1-4; D remains ambiguous. This CDR3 has 15 amino acids. V lost 4 bases, J lost 7 bases, and 16 bases lay in between. CDR1 and CDR2 from the germline V gene are SNHLY and FYNNEI. The CDR3 is CASSAPTSQTEKLFF. In DNA, the CDR3 is TGTGCCAGCAGTGCCCCGACATCTCAAACTGAAAAACTGTTTTTT. The whole variable domain, remainder taken from reference TRBV2 and TRBJ1-4, is EPEVTQTPSHQVTQMGQEVILRCVPISNHLYFYWYRQILGQKVEFLVSFYNNEISEKSEIFDDQFSVERPDGSNFTLKIRSTKLEDSAMYFCASSAPTSQTEKLFFGSGTQLSVL.

CDR3 sequence: CASSYSTGDYYNEQFF. The CDR3 DNA is TGTGCCAGCAGTTACTCGACAGGGGACTACTACAATGAGCAGTTCTTC. The chain couples TRBV6-5 to TRBJ2-1; the D gene is possibly TRBD1 (8 bases). Germline V gene data show CDR1 as MNHEY and CDR2 as SVGAGI. This CDR3 region has 16 residues. Trimming took 0 bases from V and 3 from J, leaving 12 bases between them.

This clonotype was seen a few times. The chain joins TRBV5-6 to TRBJ1-4, with D perhaps TRBD1 (5 bases). The CDR3 has 17 residues. V was clipped by 3 bases and J by 3 bases, with 18 bases between them. CDR1 is SGHDT, CDR2 YYEEEE, per germline. The CDR3 sequence: CASSSPEGFGANEKLFF. In DNA, the CDR3 is TGTGCCAGCAGCTCCCCGGAGGGGTTCGGAGCTAATGAAAAACTGTTTTTT.

This clonotype was picked up a small number of times. This chain connects TRBV6-2 or TRBV6-3 to TRBJ2-1; 10 bases align to TRBD1. The CDR3 length is 15 residues. After removal of 5 bases from V and 7 bases from J, the junction contained 8 bases not matched to a gene. Germline CDR1 is MNHEY and CDR2 is SVGEGT. The CDR3 nucleotides are TGTGCCAGCAGTAAACCGGGACAGGGGCGAAATGAGCAGTTCTTC. Translating it yields CASSKPGQGRNEQFF.

DNA for the CDR3: TGCGCCAGCAGCCAAGATGGGAGGACAGGGGGCTGGGGCACTGAAGCTTTCTTT. This codes for CASSQDGRTGGWGTEAFF. V and J are TRBV4-1 and TRBJ1-1; 11 nucleotides align to TRBD1. V lost 0 bases, J lost 4 bases, and 10 bases stayed unmatched. The CDR3 contains 18 residues. The germline V gene encodes CDR1 MGHRA and CDR2 YSYEKL.

The chain recombines TRBV11-2 with TRBJ1-1; D is undetermined. The CDR3 totals 13 residues. V was clipped by 5 bases and J by 3 bases, with 10 bases between them. The V gene's germline CDR1 is SGHAT and CDR2 FQNNGV. As DNA, the CDR3 is TGTGCCAGCAGCCGCGTAGTGGACACTGAAGCTTTCTTT. Its protein is CASSRVVDTEAFF.